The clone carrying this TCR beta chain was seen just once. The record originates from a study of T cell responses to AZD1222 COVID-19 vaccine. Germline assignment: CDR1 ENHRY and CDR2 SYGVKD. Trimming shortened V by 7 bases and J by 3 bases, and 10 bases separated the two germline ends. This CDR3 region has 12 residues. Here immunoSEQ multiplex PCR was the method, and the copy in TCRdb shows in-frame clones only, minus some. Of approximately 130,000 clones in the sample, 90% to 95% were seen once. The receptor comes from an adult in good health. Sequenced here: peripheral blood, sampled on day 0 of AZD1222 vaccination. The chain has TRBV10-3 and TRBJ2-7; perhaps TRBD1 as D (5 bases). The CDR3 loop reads CAINPGNYEQYF. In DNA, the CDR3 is TGTGCCATCAACCCAGGGAACTACGAGCAGTACTTC.